The 28 T cell receptor beta chains listed next were all sequenced from one sample in a study of Ad26.COV2.S vaccination and SARS-CoV-2 variants. Sequenced by immunoSEQ multiplex PCR; TCRdb stores in-frame clones only, minus some. The data hold over 85,000 clones, with less than 85% observed a single time. The starting material was peripheral blood, obtained after recovery from COVID-19. The receptors shown here come from a human donor who had recovered from COVID-19.

In its sample, this clone was seen a few times. The chain carries TRBV4-1 and TRBJ1-3; D perhaps matches TRBD1 (6 bases). Germline CDR1 reads MGHRA; CDR2 reads YSYEKL. The CDR3 contains 15 residues. V was shortened by 2 bases and J by 5 bases, with 13 bases between the two germline ends. The CDR3 sequence: CASSQPWTARNTIYF. In nucleotides, the CDR3 is TGCGCCAGCAGCCAACCCTGGACAGCAAGAAACACCATATATTTT.

J is TRBJ2-5 and V is TRBV11-2; 9 nucleotides align to TRBD2. Looked up from germline, CDR1 is SGHAT and CDR2 is FQNNGV. Unmatched junction bases numbered 6, after V lost 2 bases and J lost 2 bases. The CDR3 loop spans 16 amino acids. The CDR3 loop reads CASSLLKAGGQETQYF. CDR3 nucleotide sequence: TGTGCCAGCAGCTTATTGAAAGCGGGGGGTCAAGAGACCCAGTACTTC.

V gene TRBV10-3 combines with J gene TRBJ1-1; D remains ambiguous. Germline V gene sequence: CDR1 ENHRY, CDR2 SYGVKD. Deletions cut 3 bases from V and 1 base from J, with 12 bases between. The CDR3 is 15 residues long. CDR3 in amino acids: CAISDSTGGNTEAFF. In DNA, the CDR3 is TGTGCCATCAGTGACTCGACCGGCGGGAACACTGAAGCTTTCTTT.

The CDR3 bases are TGTGCCAGTATCCAACCGGGACAGGGGGGCGATGAAGCTTTCTTT. It encodes CASIQPGQGGDEAFF. This chain uses TRBV19 with TRBJ1-1, with 11 bases identical to TRBD1. Germline CDR1 reads LNHDA; CDR2 reads SQIVND (reference sequence). V was pared by 7 bases and J by 7 bases, with 11 bases of the junction left unmatched. The CDR3 sequence is 15 residues long. The entire variable domain, with the rest obtained from reference TRBV19 and TRBJ1-1, is as follows: DGGITQSPKYLFRKEGQNVTLSCEQNLNHDAMYWYRQDPGQGLRLIYYSQIVNDFQKGDIAEGYSVSREKKESFPLTVTSAQKNPTAFYLCASIQPGQGGDEAFFGQGTRLTVV.

The V call is TRBV2, the J call TRBJ2-7; D is uncertain. Germline-derived CDR1 and CDR2 are SNHLY and FYNNEI. CDR3 size: 14 residues. Between the trimmed V and J ends, which lost 6 bases and 2 bases, there was a span of 14 bases. The CDR3 region is CASSRRPEPYEQYF. DNA of the CDR3: TGTGCCAGCAGCCGAAGACCAGAACCCTACGAGCAGTACTTC.

The CDR3 sequence: CASSLTRVRDGYTF. CDR3 nucleotide sequence: TGCGCCAGCAGCTTGACCAGGGTTCGAGACGGCTACACCTTC. The chain joins TRBV5-1 to TRBJ1-2; D possibly corresponds to TRBD1 (5 bases). Looked up from germline, CDR1 is SGHRS and CDR2 is YFSETQ. The CDR3 runs to 14 residues. V gave up 1 base and J gave up 8 bases, with 15 bases separating them.

The J gene is TRBJ2-3, the V gene TRBV2, with 8 bases fitting TRBD2. The ends lost 6 bases at V and 0 bases at J; junction bases unmatched: 8. CDR3 size: 16 residues. CDR1 and CDR2 from the germline V gene are SNHLY and FYNNEI. CDR3 DNA sequence: TGTGCCAGCAGCCAACTAGCGGCTCGAAGCACAGATACGCAGTATTTT. As protein: CASSQLAARSTDTQYF.

The V call is TRBV5-6, the J call TRBJ2-6; tentatively, D is TRBD2 (6 bases). This CDR3 is 18 amino acids long. The germline V gene has CDR1 SGHDT and CDR2 YYEEEE. The ends were cut back, 1 base at V and 0 bases at J, with 14 bases in the middle. The CDR3 coding sequence is TGTGCCAGCAGCTTGATTCGGCGGGGATCCTCTGGGGCCAACGTCCTGACTTTC. As protein: CASSLIRRGSSGANVLTF. The full variable domain, completed using reference TRBV5-6 and TRBJ2-6, is DAGVTQSPTHLIKTRGQQVTLRCSPKSGHDTVSWYQQALGQGPQFIFQYYEEEERQRGNFPDRFSGHQFPNYSSELNVNALLLGDSALYLCASSLIRRGSSGANVLTFGAGSRLTVL.

The chain has TRBV6-4 and TRBJ2-6; D might be TRBD1 (6 bases). The CDR3 is 15 residues long. Germline CDR1 MRHNA, CDR2 SNTAGT. V lost 5 bases and J 0 bases, leaving 8 bases between the germline ends. CDR3 bases: TGTGCCAGCAGTCAAGGGGGCTCTGGGGCCAACGTCCTGACTTTC. It codes for CASSQGGSGANVLTF.

The rearrangement uses TRBV5-5 and TRBJ1-6; unclear D gene. The CDR3 sequence is 14 residues long. Germline CDR1 SGHKS, CDR2 YYEKEE (reference sequence). Between the trimmed V and J ends, which lost 0 bases and 8 bases, there was a span of 9 bases. The CDR3 DNA reads as TGTGCCAGCAGCTTGGCCGACGGGGATTCACCCCTCCACTTT. Translating it yields CASSLADGDSPLHF.

This chain uses TRBV18 with TRBJ1-2, with D perhaps TRBD1 (5 bases). The CDR3 is 13 residues long. V shed 4 bases and J shed 4 bases, with 10 bases lying between them. The germline gives CDR1 KGHSH, CDR2 LQKENI. CDR3 region: CASSQGVTYGYTF. CDR3 DNA: TGTGCCAGCTCACAAGGGGTTACCTATGGCTACACCTTC.

V is TRBV6-6 and J is TRBJ1-2; D gene unclear. Trimming stripped 0 bases from V and 3 bases from J, with 11 bases between. CDR1 MNHNY and CDR2 SVGAGI come from the germline V gene (reference sequence). The CDR3 contains 15 residues. The CDR3 nucleotides read TGTGCCAGCAGTTACTCGCACGAGGTTCACTATGGCTACACCTTC. Protein: CASSYSHEVHYGYTF.

The chain uses TRBV11-2 and TRBJ2-5; no definite D call. This CDR3 contains 15 residues. Trimming took 1 base from V and 1 from J, leaving 10 bases between them. Germline V gene sequence: CDR1 SGHAT, CDR2 FQNNGV. The CDR3 DNA reads TGTGCCAGCAGCTTAGGTAACAGAGGCCAAGAGACCCAGTACTTC. This gives the protein CASSLGNRGQETQYF.

The CDR3 DNA follows: TGTGCCAGCAGCTTAATGTTCGGCACAGGTGTTGGGGAGCAGTTCTTC. It codes for CASSLMFGTGVGEQFF. V is TRBV7-3 and J is TRBJ2-1, with a tentative D call TRBD1 (5 bases). Trimming took off 1 base at V and 10 bases at J, with 20 bases between the two ends. Germline loops: CDR1 SGHTA, CDR2 FQGTGA. There are 16 residues in the CDR3.

This clone ranks as medium-sized (0.01 to 0.1%). CDR3 in amino acids: CASSQNIYEQYF. CDR3 sequence (DNA): TGTGCCAGCAGCCAAAATATCTACGAGCAGTACTTC. The chain links TRBV3-1 (or the pseudogene TRBV3-2) to TRBJ2-7; D remains unclear. V lost 2 bases and J lost 3, with 5 bases in between. This CDR3 spans 12 amino acids. The V gene's germline CDR1 is LGHDT and CDR2 YNNKEL (reference sequence).

This sequence joins TRBV15 and TRBJ1-6; TRBD1 matches 9 bases. The CDR3 totals 14 residues. Germline CDR1 and CDR2: LNHNV and YYDKDF (reference sequence). V gave up 5 bases and J gave up 8 bases; unmatched junction bases: 4. The CDR3 sequence is CATSWGQGDSPLHF. In nucleotides, the CDR3 is TGTGCCACCAGCTGGGGACAGGGAGATTCACCCCTCCACTTT.

This rearrangement joins TRBV18 to TRBJ1-3; D is unresolved. This CDR3 region has 14 residues. Germline-derived CDR1 and CDR2 are KGHSH and LQKENI. Trimming removed 4 bases from V and 2 bases from J, with 9 bases in between. The chain's CDR3 is CASSRGDPGNTIYF. CDR3 bases: TGTGCCAGCTCACGCGGGGATCCTGGAAACACCATATATTTT.

V is TRBV29-1 and J is TRBJ1-2, with D possibly TRBD1 on 5 matching bases. Germline V lookup: CDR1 SQVTM, CDR2 ANQGSEA. V lost 0 bases, J lost 7 bases, and 12 bases lay in between. The CDR3 is 13 residues long. In DNA form, the CDR3 reads TGCAGCGTTGAAGATCAGGGATCTGCTGGCTACACCTTC. Protein sequence: CSVEDQGSAGYTF. Supplemented by reference TRBV29-1 and TRBJ1-2, the full variable domain reads SAVISQKPSRDICQRGTSLTIQCQVDSQVTMMFWYRQQPGQSLTLIATANQGSEATYESGFVIDKFPISRPNLTFSTLTVSNMSPEDSSIYLCSVEDQGSAGYTFGSGTRLTVV.

The chain joins TRBV24-1 to TRBJ1-1, with 7 bases lining up with TRBD1. Trimming at V came to 5 bases and at J to 3 bases, leaving 5 bases not matched to a gene. The CDR3 loop spans 14 amino acids. Germline loops: CDR1 KGHDR, CDR2 SFDVKD. The CDR3 DNA follows: TGTGCCACCAGTGGGCCGGACAGGTACACTGAAGCTTTCTTT. Protein: CATSGPDRYTEAFF.

The chain employs TRBV7-9 and TRBJ1-4; the match to TRBD1 covers 8 bases. The junction had 8 bases not matched to a gene; V was cut back by 2 bases and J by 0 bases. This CDR3 contains 18 residues. The germline V gene has CDR1 SEHNR and CDR2 FQNEAQ (reference sequence). The CDR3 reads CASSLPRTGLTTNEKLFF. The CDR3 DNA sequence: TGTGCCAGCAGCTTACCGAGGACAGGGCTAACAACTAATGAAAAACTGTTTTTT.

V usage is TRBV27 and J usage is TRBJ2-3, with 8 bases matching TRBD2. The CDR3 length is 13 residues. The V gene's germline CDR1 is MNHEY and CDR2 SMNVEV (reference sequence). V shed 8 bases and J 3 bases; nucleotides not matched to a gene: 4. The CDR3, as DNA: TGTGCCAGCTTCGGGGGGGCAACAGATACGCAGTATTTT. This codes for CASFGGATDTQYF.

The rearrangement links TRBV5-1 to TRBJ2-1, with a possible D match to TRBD2 (5 bases). The CDR3 length is 16 residues. Germline lookup yields CDR1 SGHRS and CDR2 YFSETQ. V lost 0 bases and J 0 bases, leaving 10 bases between the germline ends. This CDR3 reads CASSLDGKSSYNEQFF. The CDR3 coding sequence is TGCGCCAGCAGCTTGGACGGGAAAAGCTCCTACAATGAGCAGTTCTTC.

The chain employs TRBV21-1 and TRBJ2-3. TRBV21-1 is deemed a pseudogene. The CDR3 contains 15 residues. The CDR3 DNA reads as TGTGCCAGCAGCAAAGACGGGGGCCAGGGGGATACGCAGTATTTT. Translating it yields CASSKDGGQGDTQYF.

The CDR3: CASRAAGELFF. The CDR3 DNA reads TGTGCCAGCAGAGCCGCCGGGGAGCTGTTTTTT. The J gene is TRBJ2-2, the V gene TRBV6-5, with D hard to call. Per germline, CDR1 MNHEY and CDR2 SVGAGI. Trimming shortened V by 6 bases and J by 6 bases, and 5 bases separated the two germline ends. This CDR3 contains 11 residues.

The chain has TRBV25-1 and TRBJ2-3; 8 nucleotides align to TRBD2. This CDR3 is 17 amino acids long. Trimming took 6 bases from V and 1 from J; bases not matched to a gene: 12. The V gene's germline CDR1 is MGHDK and CDR2 SYGVNS. This chain's CDR3 is CASSHPFGRGGTDTQYF. As DNA, the CDR3 is TGTGCCAGCAGCCACCCCTTCGGGCGGGGGGGCACAGATACGCAGTATTTT.

V is TRBV5-1 and J is TRBJ2-2; D remains unclear. The ends were cut back, 3 bases at V and 0 bases at J, with 9 bases in the middle. The CDR3 loop spans 15 amino acids. The V gene's germline CDR1 is SGHRS and CDR2 YFSETQ. The CDR3 DNA reads as TGCGCCAGCAGCTATGGAGTCCCGAACACCGGGGAGCTGTTTTTT. Its protein is CASSYGVPNTGELFF. The whole variable domain, filled in from reference TRBV5-1 and TRBJ2-2, reads KAGVTQTPRYLIKTRGQQVTLSCSPISGHRSVSWYQQTPGQGLQFLFEYFSETQRNKGNFPGRFSGRQFSNSRSEMNVSTLELGDSALYLCASSYGVPNTGELFFGEGSRLTVL.

This sequence joins TRBV11-2 and TRBJ2-2; tentatively, D is TRBD1 (6 bases). Germline V CDR1 and CDR2: SGHAT, FQNNGV. The CDR3 consists of 14 residues. V dropped 5 bases and J dropped 4 bases, with 11 bases sitting between them. The CDR3 coding sequence is TGTGCCAGCAGCCCGGACAGAGCCACCGGGGAGCTGTTTTTT. Translation: CASSPDRATGELFF.

The chain uses TRBV5-6 and TRBJ2-7; 10 bases line up with TRBD2. CDR3 size: 15 residues. Germline trimming cut 4 bases from V and 6 bases from J; bases unmatched to any gene: 10. CDR1 and CDR2 (germline): SGHDT, YYEEEE. CDR3 region: CASSPSGGSPSEQYF. The CDR3 bases are TGTGCCAGCAGCCCTAGCGGGGGTTCCCCTTCCGAGCAGTACTTC.